One and the same sample provided the 21 T cell receptor beta chains below, sequenced in a study of blood T cell repertoires in COVID-19. The data were produced by immunoSEQ multiplex PCR, yet TCRdb's version contains in-frame clones alone and is incomplete. The sample lists some 300,000 clones, approximately 91% occurring once. Sequencing used PBMCs or T cells enriched from blood (not recorded which). Every receptor here comes from a middle-aged woman who had recovered from COVID-19.

This chain joins TRBV15 and TRBJ2-5, with TRBD1 as a possible D gene (5 bases). CDR3 size: 15 residues. V dropped 1 base and J dropped 3 bases, with 12 bases sitting between them. Germline V CDR1 and CDR2: LNHNV, YYDKDF (reference sequence). The CDR3 DNA reads as TGTGCCACCAGCAGAGGGTCAGGGAACGAAGAGACCCAGTACTTC. Translation gives CATSRGSGNEETQYF.

The chain joins TRBV30 to TRBJ1-2; D is undetermined. Germline loops: CDR1 GTSNPN, CDR2 SVGIG (reference sequence). The germline V and J ends were trimmed by 4 bases and 0 bases, with 12 bases remaining between them. This CDR3 comprises 14 residues. The CDR3 loop is CAWNSYTANYGYTF. CDR3 DNA: TGTGCCTGGAATTCGTACACAGCTAACTATGGCTACACCTTC.

The chain is built from TRBV27 and TRBJ1-5, with D tentatively TRBD1 (6 bases). The CDR3 has 12 residues. Trimming took off 6 bases at V and 6 bases at J, with 9 bases between the two ends. Germline V gene lookup returns CDR1 MNHEY and CDR2 SMNVEV (reference sequence). The CDR3 sequence is CASSKGGQPQHF. The CDR3 DNA follows: TGTGCCAGCAGCAAAGGGGGTCAGCCCCAGCATTTT.

The chain is built from TRBV5-8 and TRBJ2-7; D possibly corresponds to TRBD1 (7 bases). Per germline, CDR1 SGHTS and CDR2 YDEGEE. The V end lost 5 bases, the J end lost 6 bases, and 24 bases lay between the germline ends. The CDR3 totals 16 residues. The CDR3 here is CASRGITTGRLGEQYF. The CDR3 bases are TGTGCCAGCAGGGGAATAACGACAGGGAGGTTAGGCGAGCAGTACTTC.

The chain employs TRBV6-5 and TRBJ1-1; no clear D gene. This CDR3 has 15 residues. Germline V lookup: CDR1 MNHEY, CDR2 SVGAGI. Trimming took 2 bases from V and 3 from J, leaving 13 bases between them. CDR3 DNA: TGTGCCAGCAGTTACGCGGGTACACCCCACACTGAAGCTTTCTTT. This codes for CASSYAGTPHTEAFF.

This clone was counted once. This chain connects TRBV6-5 to TRBJ2-3; 8 positions agree with TRBD2. CDR1 and CDR2 (germline): MNHEY, SVGAGI. Trimming cost V 6 bases and J 3 bases; bases outside gene matches: 8. The CDR3 has 15 residues. This CDR3 reads CASSLGRAGTDTQYF. The CDR3 bases are TGTGCCAGCAGCCTCGGGAGGGCCGGAACAGATACGCAGTATTTT.

This rearrangement joins TRBV3-1 (or the pseudogene TRBV3-2) to TRBJ1-4, with 9 bases lining up with TRBD1. Germline lookup yields CDR1 LGHDT and CDR2 YNNKEL (reference sequence). The CDR3 runs 16 residues. The ends lost 2 bases at V and 5 bases at J; junction bases unmatched: 6. The CDR3 DNA reads TGTGCCAGCAGCCAAAGAGGGACAGGGATAAATGAAAAACTGTTTTTT. This translates into CASSQRGTGINEKLFF.

The chain combines TRBV7-9 with TRBJ2-7; TRBD1 might be the D (6 bases). V lost 6 bases to trimming and J lost 2 bases, with 14 bases between them. The CDR3 runs 14 residues. Looked up from germline, CDR1 is SEHNR and CDR2 is FQNEAQ (reference sequence). CDR3 DNA: TGTGCCAGCAGTTCCAGGGGCCTGGCCTACGAGCAGTACTTC. As protein: CASSSRGLAYEQYF.

This chain links TRBV7-6 with TRBJ2-3; 7 bases are shared with TRBD1. Germline assignment: CDR1 SGHVS and CDR2 FNYEAQ. V trimming: 5 bases; J trimming: 7 bases; junction bases outside the gene matches: 9. The CDR3 sequence is 14 residues long. This chain's CDR3 is CASSVGTATNTQYF. CDR3 DNA: TGTGCCAGCAGCGTTGGGACAGCTACAAATACGCAGTATTTT.

The rearrangement links TRBV28 to TRBJ1-2, with TRBD1 matching 10 bases. V lost 4 bases, J lost 4 bases, and 3 bases stayed unmatched. This CDR3 spans 14 amino acids. Germline V gene data show CDR1 as MDHEN and CDR2 as SYDVKM. CDR3 loop: CASSSRQGAYGYTF. DNA of the CDR3: TGTGCCAGCAGTTCCCGACAGGGGGCCTATGGCTACACCTTC.

V gene TRBV14 combines with J gene TRBJ2-1; D perhaps matches TRBD2 (6 bases). The CDR3 runs 11 residues. Trimming pared 4 bases from V and 9 bases from J, leaving 7 bases between. CDR1 is SGHDN, CDR2 FVKESK, per germline. CDR3 nucleotides: TGTGCCAGCAGCCCGGGGGTTGAGCAGTTCTTC. Its translation is CASSPGVEQFF.

The chain couples TRBV5-4 to TRBJ2-1; 11 positions agree with TRBD1. Germline lookup yields CDR1 SGHNT and CDR2 YYREEE (reference sequence). J was trimmed by 6 bases and V by 10 bases; bases with no gene match: 3. This CDR3 has 12 residues. CDR3 amino acids: CAGTGGGNEQFF. The CDR3 DNA reads as TGTGCCGGGACAGGGGGAGGCAATGAGCAGTTCTTC.

The rearrangement joins TRBV5-8 to TRBJ1-1; D is ambiguous. V lost 6 bases and J lost 4, with 7 bases in between. Per germline, CDR1 SGHTS and CDR2 YDEGEE. This CDR3 has 11 residues. CDR3 protein: CASIYVTEAFF. CDR3 coding DNA: TGTGCCAGCATCTATGTCACTGAAGCTTTCTTT.

The chain joins TRBV27 to TRBJ2-1, with 8 bases matching TRBD2. The CDR3 is made up of 16 amino acids. In germline, CDR1 is MNHEY, CDR2 SMNVEV (reference sequence). The V segment lost 0 bases and the J segment 0 bases; nucleotides outside the gene matches: 1. CDR3 region: CASSLSTSGSYNEQFF. The CDR3 DNA sequence: TGTGCCAGCAGTTTATCTACTAGCGGCTCCTACAATGAGCAGTTCTTC.

CDR3 loop: CASSSLARSDTQYF. In nucleotides, the CDR3 is TGTGCCAGCAGCTCCCTGGCCCGTTCAGATACGCAGTATTTT. The genes are TRBV13 and TRBJ2-3; no reliable D call. The germline CDR1 and CDR2 sequences are PRHDT and FYEKMQ (reference sequence). The CDR3 runs to 14 residues. Trimming pared 4 bases from V and 4 bases from J, leaving 12 bases between.

The chain employs TRBV3-1 (or the pseudogene TRBV3-2) and TRBJ1-1; TRBD1 aligns across 9 bases. Germline V CDR1 and CDR2: LGHDT, YNNKEL (reference sequence). V was clipped by 2 bases and J by 4 bases; unmatched bases: 2. This CDR3 region has 14 residues. CDR3 protein: CASSQTGGGTEAFF. CDR3 nucleotide sequence: TGTGCCAGCAGCCAAACAGGGGGCGGCACTGAAGCTTTCTTT.

This clone came up a few times. The chain uses TRBV5-1 and TRBJ2-3; 11 positions match TRBD2. Germline trimming cut 5 bases from V and 2 bases from J; bases unmatched to any gene: 7. Germline loops: CDR1 SGHRS, CDR2 YFSETQ. This CDR3 has 16 amino acids. This CDR3 reads CASRHGTSGFTDTQYF. The DNA of the CDR3 is TGCGCCAGCAGGCACGGGACTAGCGGTTTCACAGATACGCAGTATTTT. The full variable domain, in which reference TRBV5-1 and TRBJ2-3 provide the parts outside the CDR3, is KAGVTQTPRYLIKTRGQQVTLSCSPISGHRSVSWYQQTPGQGLQFLFEYFSETQRNKGNFPGRFSGRQFSNSRSEMNVSTLELGDSALYLCASRHGTSGFTDTQYFGPGTRLTVL.

J is TRBJ1-1 and V is TRBV7-6; D might be TRBD1 (6 bases). CDR1 and CDR2 from the germline V gene are SGHVS and FNYEAQ. Trimming removed 1 base at V and 8 bases at J, with 14 bases between. The CDR3 is 14 residues long. The CDR3, as DNA: TGTGCCAGCAGCTTAGTGTCGGGGGGCTGGGAAGCTTTCTTT. Protein product: CASSLVSGGWEAFF.

The V call is TRBV6-1, the J call TRBJ1-1; D gene ambiguous. This CDR3 has 15 residues. V lost 0 bases, J lost 5 bases, and 13 bases lay in between. CDR1 is MNHNS, CDR2 SASEGT, per germline. CDR3 protein: CASSEAPEGRTEAFF. CDR3 coding DNA: TGTGCCAGCAGTGAAGCGCCCGAGGGTCGGACTGAAGCTTTCTTT.

The V gene is TRBV2, the J gene TRBJ1-3, with D hard to call. Trimming removed 5 bases at V and 8 bases at J, with 10 bases between. The length of the CDR3 is 12 residues. The V gene's germline CDR1 is SNHLY and CDR2 FYNNEI. CDR3 protein: CASSLSLDTIYF. Here the CDR3 DNA reads TGTGCCAGCAGTTTAAGTTTAGACACCATATATTTT.

Of note for this clone: In the same sample, other DNA sequences code for this CDR3. The chain carries TRBV11-3 and TRBJ2-2; 12 bases line up with TRBD1. The CDR3 length is 15 residues. Trimming cost V 3 bases and J 6 bases; bases outside gene matches: 2. Germline loops: CDR1 SGHNT, CDR2 YENEEA. CDR3 bases: TGTGCCAGCAGCTTGGGACAGGGGGCAGCCGGGGAGCTGTTTTTT. This codes for CASSLGQGAAGELFF.